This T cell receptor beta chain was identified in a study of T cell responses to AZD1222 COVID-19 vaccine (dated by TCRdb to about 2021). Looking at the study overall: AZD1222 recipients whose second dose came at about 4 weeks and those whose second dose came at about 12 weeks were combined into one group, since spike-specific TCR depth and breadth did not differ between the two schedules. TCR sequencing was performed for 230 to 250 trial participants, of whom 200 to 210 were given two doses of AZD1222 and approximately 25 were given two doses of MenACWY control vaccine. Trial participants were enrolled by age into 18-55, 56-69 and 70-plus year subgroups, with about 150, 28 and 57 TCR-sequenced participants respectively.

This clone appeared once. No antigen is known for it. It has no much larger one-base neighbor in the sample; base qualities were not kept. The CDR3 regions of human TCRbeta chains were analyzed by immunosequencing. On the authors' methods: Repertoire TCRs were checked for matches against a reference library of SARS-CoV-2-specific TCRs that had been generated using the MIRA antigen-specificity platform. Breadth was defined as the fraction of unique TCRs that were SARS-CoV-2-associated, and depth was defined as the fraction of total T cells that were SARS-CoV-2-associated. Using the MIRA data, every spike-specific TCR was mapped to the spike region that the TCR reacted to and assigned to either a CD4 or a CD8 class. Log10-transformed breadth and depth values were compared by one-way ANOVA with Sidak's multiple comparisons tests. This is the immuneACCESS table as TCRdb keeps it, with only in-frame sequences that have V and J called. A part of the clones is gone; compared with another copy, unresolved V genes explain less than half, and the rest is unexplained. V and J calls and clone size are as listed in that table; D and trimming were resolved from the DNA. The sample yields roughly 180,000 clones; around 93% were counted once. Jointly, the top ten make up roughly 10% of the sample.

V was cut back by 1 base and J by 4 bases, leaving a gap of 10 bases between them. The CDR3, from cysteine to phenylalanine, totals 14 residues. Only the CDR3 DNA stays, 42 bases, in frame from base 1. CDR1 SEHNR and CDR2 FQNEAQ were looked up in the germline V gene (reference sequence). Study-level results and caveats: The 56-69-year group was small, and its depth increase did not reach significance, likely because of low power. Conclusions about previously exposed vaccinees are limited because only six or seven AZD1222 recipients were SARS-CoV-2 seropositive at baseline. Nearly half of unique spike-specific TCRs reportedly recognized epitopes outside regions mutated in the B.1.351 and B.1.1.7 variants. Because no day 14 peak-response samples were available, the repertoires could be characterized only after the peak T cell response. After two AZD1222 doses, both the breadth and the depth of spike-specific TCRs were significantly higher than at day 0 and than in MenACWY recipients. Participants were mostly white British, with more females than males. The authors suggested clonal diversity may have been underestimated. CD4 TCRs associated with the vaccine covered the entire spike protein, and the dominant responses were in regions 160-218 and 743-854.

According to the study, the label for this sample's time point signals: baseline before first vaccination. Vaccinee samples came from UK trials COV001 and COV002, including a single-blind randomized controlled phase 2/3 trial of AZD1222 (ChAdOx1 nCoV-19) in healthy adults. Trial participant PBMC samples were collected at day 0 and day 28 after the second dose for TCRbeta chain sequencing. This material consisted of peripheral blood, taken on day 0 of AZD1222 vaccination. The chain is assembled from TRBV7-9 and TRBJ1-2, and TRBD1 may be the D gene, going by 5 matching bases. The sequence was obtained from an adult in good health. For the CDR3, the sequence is CASSLVGVFYGYTF. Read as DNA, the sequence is TGTGCCAGCAGCTTAGTAGGGGTTTTCTATGGCTACACCTTC.